This TCR beta chain is drawn from a study of blood T cell repertoires in COVID-19. Profiled with immunoSEQ multiplex PCR; TCRdb holds only in-frame clones, not every one. Of more than 150,000 clones in the sample, more than 70% were seen once. The CDR3 length is 14 residues. Trimming pared 5 bases from V and 1 base from J, leaving 11 bases between. Looked up from germline, CDR1 is SGHAT and CDR2 is FQNNGV. This TCR was sampled from a woman older than 75 with active or convalescent COVID-19. The V gene is TRBV11-2, the J gene TRBJ2-5; D uncertain. Sequencing was performed on peripheral blood. The CDR3: CASSPTQIQETQYF. CDR3 DNA: TGTGCCAGCAGCCCCACCCAGATCCAAGAGACCCAGTACTTC.